A single sample is the source of the 29 T cell receptor beta chains below, sequenced in a study of blood T cell repertoires in COVID-19. Sequenced by immunoSEQ multiplex PCR; TCRdb stores in-frame clones only, minus some. The sample shows some 340,000 clones, roughly four fifths of them seen only once. Sequencing input: PBMCs or T cells enriched from blood (not recorded which). The receptors shown here come from a woman aged 45-65 years who had recovered from COVID-19.

The J gene is TRBJ1-4, the V gene TRBV5-4; no reliable D call. Germline V CDR1 and CDR2: SGHNT, YYREEE (reference sequence). Trimming cost V 1 base and J 0 bases, with 7 bases left between them. The CDR3 totals 15 residues. The CDR3 here is CASSLSPSTNEKLFF. The DNA for the CDR3 is TGTGCCAGCAGCTTGTCCCCCTCAACTAATGAAAAACTGTTTTTT.

The rearrangement joins TRBV11-3 to TRBJ1-6; D not resolved. CDR3 size: 12 residues. V gave up 1 base and J gave up 15 bases, with 10 bases separating them. Germline-derived CDR1 and CDR2 are SGHNT and YENEEA. CDR3 region: CASSLGDYLLHF. The CDR3 DNA follows: TGTGCCAGCAGCTTAGGCGATTATCTCCTCCACTTT. Together with reference TRBV11-3 and TRBJ1-6, the CDR3 gives the full variable domain: EAGVVQSPRYKIIEKKQPVAFWCNPISGHNTLYWYLQNLGQGPELLIRYENEEAVDDSQLPKDRFSAERLKGVDSTLKIQPAELGDSAVYLCASSLGDYLLHFGNGTRLTVT.

The sample holds one count of this clone. This chain joins TRBV20-1 and TRBJ1-2; no clear D gene. Germline lookup yields CDR1 DFQATT and CDR2 SNEGSKA (reference sequence). The CDR3 length is 11 residues. CDR3 sequence (DNA): TGCAGGGCCCCCATCCCCTATGGCTACACCTTC. This translates into CRAPIPYGYTF.

The rearrangement links TRBV2 to TRBJ1-2; D call uncertain. V lost 7 bases and J lost 7, with 10 bases in between. This CDR3 is 11 amino acids long. CDR1 is SNHLY and CDR2 is FYNNEI in the germline V gene. For the CDR3, the DNA is TGTGCCAGCATAGGAGTGCGTGGCTACACCTTC. This codes for CASIGVRGYTF.

V is TRBV21-1 and J is TRBJ1-2; the D call TRBD1 from the table was never checked on the DNA. TRBV21-1 is termed a pseudogene. The CDR3 runs to 15 residues. This CDR3 reads CASSKPGTGGTGYTF. The CDR3 region has the DNA TGTGCCAGCAGCAAACCCGGGACAGGGGGGACTGGCTACACCTTC.

This chain links TRBV7-8 with TRBJ2-7; 7 bases fit TRBD1. CDR3 size: 13 residues. Per the germline V gene, CDR1 is SGHVS and CDR2 is FQNEAQ. Unmatched junction bases numbered 5, after V lost 4 bases and J lost 5 bases. The CDR3 DNA is TGTGCCAGCAGCTCCGACAGGGCCAACGAGCAGTACTTC. Encoded protein: CASSSDRANEQYF.

V gene TRBV4-2 combines with J gene TRBJ1-5; D gene unclear. The germline V gene encodes CDR1 LGHNA and CDR2 YNFKEQ. The V end lost 1 base, the J end lost 3 bases, and 10 bases lay between the germline ends. The CDR3 runs to 15 residues. CDR3 DNA sequence: TGTGCCAGCAGCCAAGGTGAAGCCTCCAATCAGCCCCAGCATTTT. Translation gives CASSQGEASNQPQHF.

The V gene is TRBV7-9, the J gene TRBJ1-2; 9 bases map to TRBD1. The CDR3 loop spans 15 amino acids. Per the germline V gene, CDR1 is SEHNR and CDR2 is FQNEAQ (reference sequence). V lost 1 base and J lost 6; bases outside the gene matches: 6. The CDR3 DNA reads as TGTGCCAGCAGCTTAGAGGACAGGGGAGGTCATGGCTACACCTTC. This translates into CASSLEDRGGHGYTF. The full variable domain, in which reference TRBV7-9 and TRBJ1-2 provide the parts outside the CDR3, is DTGVSQNPRHKITKRGQNVTFRCDPISEHNRLYWYRQTLGQGPEFLTYFQNEAQLEKSRLLSDRFSAERPKGSFSTLEIQRTEQGDSAMYLCASSLEDRGGHGYTFGSGTRLTVV.

The chain is built from TRBV3-1 (or the pseudogene TRBV3-2) and TRBJ1-3, with 8 bases matching TRBD1. The CDR3 runs to 16 residues. Germline values: CDR1 LGHDT, CDR2 YNNKEL (reference sequence). Trimming cost V 4 bases and J 0 bases; bases outside gene matches: 5. CDR3 loop: CASSPRDRPSGNTIYF. CDR3 sequence (DNA): TGTGCCAGCAGCCCACGGGACAGGCCCTCTGGAAACACCATATATTTT.

V gene TRBV11-3 combines with J gene TRBJ1-3; D is unclear. Germline-derived CDR1 and CDR2 are SGHNT and YENEEA. The CDR3 is made up of 16 amino acids. Trimming took off 1 base at V and 0 bases at J, with 10 bases between the two ends. The CDR3 DNA reads as TGTGCCAGCAGCTTAGGCGGGGTGAGCTCTGGAAACACCATATATTTT. Translation gives CASSLGGVSSGNTIYF. Full variable domain (rest looked up from reference TRBV11-3 and TRBJ1-3): EAGVVQSPRYKIIEKKQPVAFWCNPISGHNTLYWYLQNLGQGPELLIRYENEEAVDDSQLPKDRFSAERLKGVDSTLKIQPAELGDSAVYLCASSLGGVSSGNTIYFGEGSWLTVV.

The CDR3 region is CASSFQARGTNGLNEQFF. CDR3 in DNA: TGCGCCAGCAGCTTTCAGGCCAGAGGGACAAACGGGTTGAATGAGCAGTTCTTC. The chain uses TRBV5-1 and TRBJ2-1; TRBD1 is a possible D gene (6 bases). The CDR3 runs to 18 residues. The germline V gene encodes CDR1 SGHRS and CDR2 YFSETQ. V was cut by 2 bases and J by 7 bases, with 25 bases left in between.

This rearrangement joins TRBV6-2 or TRBV6-3 to TRBJ1-6; weak D call: TRBD1 (5 bases). The germline V and J ends were trimmed by 3 bases and 0 bases, with 12 bases remaining between them. Looked up from germline, CDR1 is MNHEY and CDR2 is SVGEGT. This CDR3 has 17 residues. The CDR3 is CASSYHGGASYNSPLHF. CDR3 nucleotides: TGTGCCAGCAGTTATCACGGAGGGGCCTCCTATAATTCACCCCTCCACTTT.

The chain links TRBV27 to TRBJ1-1, with 7 nucleotides matching TRBD1. V was pared by 6 bases and J by 5 bases, with 9 bases of the junction left unmatched. The CDR3 is made up of 14 amino acids. Germline V CDR1 and CDR2: MNHEY, SMNVEV (reference sequence). CDR3 nucleotide sequence: TGTGCCAGCAGCGGGGACGAGGGGGCTACTGAAGCTTTCTTT. It translates to CASSGDEGATEAFF.

The rearrangement links TRBV29-1 to TRBJ1-5; D call uncertain. Germline V lookup: CDR1 SQVTM, CDR2 ANQGSEA. The CDR3 is 14 amino acids. The V and J ends lost 7 bases and 2 bases respectively, with 15 bases between them. Here the CDR3 reads CSAVTVGGNQPQHF. CDR3 nucleotides: TGCAGCGCCGTGACTGTGGGTGGCAATCAGCCCCAGCATTTT.

CDR3 sequence: CASTGQGQETQYF. The CDR3 DNA sequence: TGTGCCAGTACCGGACAGGGGCAAGAGACCCAGTACTTC. The chain has TRBV19 and TRBJ2-5; 9 bases agree with TRBD1. CDR1 is LNHDA and CDR2 is SQIVND in the germline V gene (reference sequence). This CDR3 spans 13 amino acids. Losses at the gene ends were 7 bases for V and 2 bases for J; bases not matched to a gene: 2.

This clone was detected a few times. The V call is TRBV7-9, the J call TRBJ2-7, with 8 bases lining up with TRBD1. V was pared by 5 bases and J by 5 bases, with 8 bases of the junction left unmatched. The CDR3 runs to 14 residues. Germline V gene data show CDR1 as SEHNR and CDR2 as FQNEAQ (reference sequence). The CDR3 sequence: CASSPDRGFNEQYF. CDR3 nucleotide sequence: TGTGCCAGCAGCCCCGACAGGGGCTTTAACGAGCAGTACTTC.

V usage is TRBV30 and J usage is TRBJ2-7; 11 bases line up with TRBD1. Germline CDR1 reads GTSNPN; CDR2 reads SVGIG (reference sequence). The V segment lost 0 bases and the J segment 6 bases; nucleotides outside the gene matches: 7. CDR3 length: 15 residues. This CDR3 is CAWSVSRTGGGEQYF. For the CDR3, the DNA is TGTGCCTGGAGTGTTTCCCGGACAGGGGGCGGCGAGCAGTACTTC.

CDR3 in DNA: TGCGCCAGCAGCTTGGTTCCCCGGGACAGTGAAGCTTTCTTT. Translating it yields CASSLVPRDSEAFF. The chain uses TRBV5-1 and TRBJ1-1, with TRBD1 identical over 7 bases. The germline V gene has CDR1 SGHRS and CDR2 YFSETQ. The junction had 6 bases not matched to a gene; V was cut back by 0 bases and J by 7 bases. The CDR3 is 14 amino acids.

The chain combines TRBV7-8 with TRBJ1-4; D not resolved. This CDR3 comprises 14 residues. V lost 7 bases, J lost 8 bases, and 17 bases lay in between. The germline gives CDR1 SGHVS, CDR2 FQNEAQ. The CDR3 sequence: CASTIAKTGEKLFF. Here the CDR3 DNA reads TGTGCCAGCACCATCGCGAAGACCGGGGAAAAACTGTTTTTT. Looking up the rest from reference TRBV7-8 and TRBJ1-4 gives the full variable domain: GAGVSQSPRYKVAKRGQDVALRCDPISGHVSLFWYQQALGQGPEFLTYFQNEAQLDKSGLPSDRFFAERPEGSVSTLKIQRTQQEDSAVYLCASTIAKTGEKLFFGSGTQLSVL.

This clone was found many times. This sequence joins TRBV7-6 and TRBJ2-5; a possible D gene is TRBD1 (6 bases). The V gene's germline CDR1 is SGHVS and CDR2 FNYEAQ. V dropped 6 bases and J dropped 2 bases, with 13 bases sitting between them. This CDR3 has 14 amino acids. CDR3 loop: CASRPRTVQETQYF. The CDR3 DNA follows: TGTGCCAGCAGGCCTCGGACAGTTCAAGAGACCCAGTACTTC.

The rearrangement links TRBV7-8 to TRBJ1-1; TRBD1 matches at 8 bases. This CDR3 has 11 residues. Germline V gene lookup returns CDR1 SGHVS and CDR2 FQNEAQ. The V gene end was trimmed by 5 bases and the J gene end by 11 bases; junction bases not matched to a gene: 4. The DNA of the CDR3 is TGTGCCAGCAGCCCCTGGACAGGGGCTTTCTTT. Amino acid sequence: CASSPWTGAFF.

The rearrangement links TRBV7-2 to TRBJ2-1; a weak D match, TRBD1 (5 bases). Trimming stripped 5 bases from V and 8 bases from J, with 10 bases between. Germline V gene lookup returns CDR1 SGHTA and CDR2 FQGNSA. The CDR3 extends over 12 amino acids. The CDR3 region is CASSIQDYEQFF. The CDR3 DNA reads as TGTGCCAGCAGCATACAGGATTATGAGCAGTTCTTC.

V gene TRBV27 combines with J gene TRBJ1-1, with D hard to call. Trimming removed 2 bases at V and 0 bases at J, with 7 bases between. CDR1 is MNHEY and CDR2 is SMNVEV in the germline V gene (reference sequence). CDR3 length equals 14 residues. The CDR3 is CASSLQQLNTEAFF. CDR3 in DNA: TGTGCCAGCAGTTTACAACAGCTGAACACTGAAGCTTTCTTT.

V and J are TRBV4-3 and TRBJ2-3; 9 bases map to TRBD1. The length of the CDR3 is 17 residues. The V gene end was trimmed by 0 bases and the J gene end by 5 bases; junction bases not matched to a gene: 9. CDR1 LGHNA and CDR2 YSLEER come from the germline V gene. The CDR3 here is CASSQDIGQGYIDTQYF. The CDR3 bases are TGCGCCAGCAGCCAAGATATAGGACAGGGGTATATAGATACGCAGTATTTT.

V and J are TRBV11-2 and TRBJ2-5; D may be TRBD1 (6 bases). Germline assignment: CDR1 SGHAT and CDR2 FQNNGV. The CDR3 sequence is 15 residues long. Trimming took 0 bases from V and 4 from J, leaving 12 bases between them. The CDR3 protein is CASSLEASGAETQYF. The CDR3 coding sequence is TGTGCCAGCAGCTTAGAGGCCTCAGGGGCAGAGACCCAGTACTTC.

The chain combines TRBV18 with TRBJ1-1; a weak D match, TRBD1 (6 bases). The V end was cut by 1 base, the J end by 8 bases, with 11 bases between. Looked up from germline, CDR1 is KGHSH and CDR2 is LQKENI. The CDR3 is 13 residues long. The CDR3 loop reads CASSPQTGKEAFF. CDR3 bases: TGTGCCAGCTCACCACAAACAGGGAAAGAAGCTTTCTTT.

This chain joins TRBV7-3 and TRBJ1-6; TRBD1 might be the D (6 bases). The CDR3 spans 13 residues. The ends were cut back, 8 bases at V and 10 bases at J, with 15 bases in the middle. CDR1 and CDR2 (germline): SGHTA, FQGTGA. CDR3 protein: CASGLGGGSPLHF. The DNA for the CDR3 is TGTGCCAGCGGGCTAGGCGGGGGCTCACCCCTCCACTTT.

This sequence joins TRBV29-1 and TRBJ1-1; possible D gene TRBD1, 5 bases. The CDR3 has 13 amino acids. CDR1 SQVTM and CDR2 ANQGSEA come from the germline V gene. The V gene lost 7 bases and the J gene lost 4 bases, with 16 bases spanning the gap. The CDR3 protein is CSGARTIFTEAFF. The CDR3 region has the DNA TGCAGCGGTGCCCGGACAATTTTCACTGAAGCTTTCTTT.

This rearrangement joins TRBV7-2 to TRBJ2-7; TRBD2 matches at 7 bases. Germline trimming cut 5 bases from V and 2 bases from J; bases unmatched to any gene: 6. The CDR3 spans 14 residues. Germline CDR1 and CDR2: SGHTA and FQGNSA. CDR3 loop: CASSVGLVAYEQYF. The CDR3 DNA is TGTGCCAGCAGCGTTGGACTAGTTGCCTACGAGCAGTACTTC. The entire variable domain, with the rest obtained from reference TRBV7-2 and TRBJ2-7, is as follows: GAGVSQSPSNKVTEKGKDVELRCDPISGHTALYWYRQSLGQGLEFLIYFQGNSAPDKSGLPSDRFSAERTGGSVSTLTIQRTQQEDSAVYLCASSVGLVAYEQYFGPGTRLTVT.